A single sample gave rise to the 28 T cell receptor beta chains below, sequenced in a study of blood T cell repertoires in COVID-19. The method was immunoSEQ multiplex PCR; TCRdb's version includes in-frame clones alone and lacks a portion of them. The sample has about 270,000 clones, roughly 90% seen once. Sequencing was performed on peripheral blood. The receptors stem from a woman aged 30 to 39 with COVID-19, enrolled during active disease.

The genes are TRBV5-1 and TRBJ2-3, with 7 bases identical to TRBD2. Per the germline V gene, CDR1 is SGHRS and CDR2 is YFSETQ. The CDR3 contains 17 residues. Unmatched junction bases numbered 7, after V lost 0 bases and J lost 0 bases. CDR3 in DNA: TGCGCCAGCAGCTTGGTGGGAGGGAGGGCTAGCACAGATACGCAGTATTTT. Its protein product is CASSLVGGRASTDTQYF.

A word on this clone: At one boundary the junction diverges from the germline segment, which might be a read error. The chain carries TRBV4-1 and TRBJ2-1; no clear D gene. The V gene's germline CDR1 is MGHRA and CDR2 YSYEKL. CDR3 length: 13 amino acids. The CDR3 reads CASSQESSNEQFF. DNA of the CDR3: TGCGCCAGCAGCCAAGAATCCTCCAATGAGCAGTTCTTC.

This chain connects TRBV10-3 to TRBJ2-1; D might be TRBD1 (5 bases). With 6 bases removed from V and 5 bases from J, the gap between germline ends came to 14 bases. Germline V lookup: CDR1 ENHRY, CDR2 SYGVKD. The CDR3 is 14 residues long. The CDR3, as DNA: TGTGCCATCAGCCATCAGGGTATTAACAATGAGCAGTTCTTC. Its translation is CAISHQGINNEQFF.

The V gene is TRBV2, the J gene TRBJ1-1; TRBD1 matches at 7 bases. J lost 2 bases, V lost 5 bases, and 5 bases had no gene match. The CDR3 loop spans 14 amino acids. Per germline, CDR1 SNHLY and CDR2 FYNNEI. The CDR3 DNA is TGTGCCAGCAGTTACACAGGGGAAAACACTGAAGCTTTCTTT. This sequence encodes CASSYTGENTEAFF.

For the CDR3, the DNA is TGCGCCAGCAGCTTGAGGGGGGGAGGTCAGCCCCAGCATTTT. This gives the protein CASSLRGGGQPQHF. The J gene is TRBJ1-5, the V gene TRBV5-1; TRBD1 might be the D (6 bases). The CDR3 loop spans 14 amino acids. V gave up 1 base and J gave up 6 bases, with 11 bases separating them. In germline, CDR1 is SGHRS, CDR2 YFSETQ.

The chain links TRBV4-1 to TRBJ2-1; no clear D gene. Trimming removed 2 bases at V and 0 bases at J, with 17 bases between. From germline, CDR1 is MGHRA and CDR2 YSYEKL. The CDR3 runs to 18 residues. The chain's CDR3 is CASSQILMPESSYNEQFF. CDR3 bases: TGCGCCAGCAGCCAAATATTGATGCCGGAGAGCTCCTACAATGAGCAGTTCTTC.

The V call is TRBV6-6, the J call TRBJ1-6; possibly TRBD1 for D (6 bases). V gave up 5 bases and J gave up 9 bases, with 14 bases separating them. The CDR3 loop spans 14 amino acids. CDR1 and CDR2 (germline): MNHNY, SVGAGI (reference sequence). CDR3 nucleotide sequence: TGTGCCAGCAGTCCGGGGGGCCCCGTTTCACCCCTCCACTTT. It is translated as CASSPGGPVSPLHF.

A note on this clone: The limits of the CDR3 on the DNA are not certain, so only TCRdb's listed CDR3 is given. The V call is TRBV21-1, the J call TRBJ2-3; no DNA check was done on the table's D call, TRBD2. TRBV21-1 is recorded as a pseudogene. The CDR3 extends over 16 residues, inclusive of both ends. CDR3: CASSKVAGGSTDTQYF.

This chain joins TRBV4-1 and TRBJ2-1; maybe TRBD1 (5 bases). This CDR3 is built from 14 residues. The germline V gene encodes CDR1 MGHRA and CDR2 YSYEKL. V was pared by 1 base and J by 7 bases, with 11 bases between. CDR3 sequence: CASSQVGAGNEQFF. In DNA, the CDR3 is TGCGCCAGCAGCCAAGTAGGGGCAGGGAATGAGCAGTTCTTC.

This chain connects TRBV5-1 to TRBJ1-2; 9 nucleotides align to TRBD1. Germline CDR1 and CDR2: SGHRS and YFSETQ. This CDR3 has 16 residues. The ends lost 4 bases at V and 4 bases at J; junction bases unmatched: 11. The CDR3 nucleotides are TGCGCCAGCAGCCCGGGACAGGGAAGTATGCCCTATGGCTACACCTTC. It is translated as CASSPGQGSMPYGYTF.

J is TRBJ2-5 and V is TRBV28; 9 bases fit TRBD1. V dropped 6 bases and J dropped 5; count of bases not matched to a gene: 13. The CDR3 length is 16 residues. Germline V gives CDR1 MDHEN, CDR2 SYDVKM. The CDR3 loop reads CASSRTQGALGETQYF. The CDR3 nucleotides read TGTGCCAGCAGCAGAACACAGGGGGCGCTGGGGGAGACCCAGTACTTC.

The gene calls are TRBV4-1 and TRBJ1-2; the match to TRBD1 covers 10 bases. The length of the CDR3 is 15 residues. The germline gives CDR1 MGHRA, CDR2 YSYEKL. The V gene end was trimmed by 6 bases and the J gene end by 3 bases; junction bases not matched to a gene: 7. The CDR3 region is CASSLTDRGDYGYTF. The CDR3, as DNA: TGCGCCAGCAGTCTTACGGACAGGGGGGACTATGGCTACACCTTC.

The genes are TRBV5-1 and TRBJ2-7; tentative D call: TRBD1 (6 bases). The germline V gene has CDR1 SGHRS and CDR2 YFSETQ. The CDR3 is 15 amino acids. Deletions cut 5 bases from V and 6 bases from J, with 21 bases between. CDR3 in amino acids: CASRAAGTPLGEQYF. In nucleotides, the CDR3 is TGCGCCAGCAGGGCTGCCGGGACACCTTTAGGCGAGCAGTACTTC.

As concerns this clone: This sample also contains other DNA sequences that code for the same CDR3. The rearrangement uses TRBV6-5 and TRBJ2-7; 9 bases align to TRBD1. The V segment lost 5 bases and the J segment 2 bases; nucleotides outside the gene matches: 4. Per the germline V gene, CDR1 is MNHEY and CDR2 is SVGAGI. The CDR3 is made up of 14 amino acids. The CDR3 DNA reads as TGTGCCAGCAGTCCGGACAGGGGAACCTACGAGCAGTACTTC. Its translation is CASSPDRGTYEQYF.

The chain links TRBV30 to TRBJ1-6; 7 positions agree with TRBD1. V shed 3 bases, J shed 5 bases, and the junction held 7 bases outside the gene matches. This CDR3 is built from 15 residues. Germline CDR1 reads GTSNPN; CDR2 reads SVGIG (reference sequence). DNA of the CDR3: TGTGCCTGGAGGGAGACAGGGACCCATAATTCACCCCTCCACTTT. Translated, it gives CAWRETGTHNSPLHF.

The V call is TRBV23-1, the J call TRBJ2-2, with 8 bases aligning to TRBD1. TRBV23-1 counts as an open reading frame of uncertain function. V lost 0 bases and J lost 7; bases outside the gene matches: 10. The CDR3 runs 17 residues. The CDR3 protein is CASSQSPGQVAGGELFF. CDR3 in DNA: TGCGCCAGCAGTCAATCGCCGGGACAGGTGGCCGGCGGGGAGCTGTTTTTT.

V and J are TRBV4-1 and TRBJ1-4; 9 nucleotides match TRBD1. CDR1 is MGHRA and CDR2 is YSYEKL in the germline V gene. V was clipped by 4 bases and J by 6 bases; unmatched bases: 6. The CDR3 length is 15 residues. The CDR3 region is CASSLTGGGDEKLFF. The DNA of the CDR3 is TGCGCCAGCAGCCTGACAGGGGGAGGGGATGAAAAACTGTTTTTT.

The chain employs TRBV5-6 and TRBJ1-3; no clear D. CDR3 length: 12 amino acids. The V gene lost 4 bases and the J gene lost 8 bases, with 10 bases spanning the gap. Germline V CDR1 and CDR2: SGHDT, YYEEEE. The CDR3 nucleotides are TGTGCCAGCAGCCTAATTCGGGACACCATATATTTT. Protein product: CASSLIRDTIYF.

The rearrangement links TRBV5-1 to TRBJ1-1; TRBD1 is a possible D gene (5 bases). The CDR3 runs to 15 residues. CDR1 is SGHRS and CDR2 is YFSETQ in the germline V gene. The V end was cut by 0 bases, the J end by 1 base, with 10 bases between. CDR3 loop: CASSLAEGQNTEAFF. CDR3 in DNA: TGCGCCAGCAGCTTGGCCGAAGGACAGAACACTGAAGCTTTCTTT.

The V gene is TRBV5-1, the J gene TRBJ2-1; 7 positions match TRBD2. J gave up 6 bases and V 3 bases, and 15 bases lay outside the gene matches. The germline gives CDR1 SGHRS, CDR2 YFSETQ. There are 17 residues in the CDR3. The CDR3 sequence is CASSYASGEKGFNEQFF. The CDR3 nucleotides are TGCGCCAGCAGCTATGCGAGCGGGGAGAAGGGTTTCAATGAGCAGTTCTTC.

The chain has TRBV18 and TRBJ1-1; 9 bases line up with TRBD1. The CDR3 totals 15 residues. The germline V gene has CDR1 KGHSH and CDR2 LQKENI. The ends lost 2 bases at V and 5 bases at J; junction bases unmatched: 6. This CDR3 is CASSPLQGARTEAFF. The CDR3 coding sequence is TGTGCCAGCTCACCATTACAGGGGGCGAGGACTGAAGCTTTCTTT.

The rearrangement uses TRBV12-3 or TRBV12-4 and TRBJ1-4; D gene ambiguous. The CDR3 spans 13 residues. Trimming removed 1 base at V and 7 bases at J, with 7 bases between. CDR3 sequence (DNA): TGTGCCAGCAGTTTAGAGGAGGTTGAAAAACTGTTTTTT. This encodes CASSLEEVEKLFF.

The genes are TRBV7-6 and TRBJ1-5; 10 nucleotides align to TRBD1. Per germline, CDR1 SGHVS and CDR2 FNYEAQ. The CDR3 runs 15 residues. Trimming removed 3 bases from V and 7 bases from J; junction bases left unmatched: 6. The CDR3 region has the DNA TGTGCCAGCAGCTTGACCGGGACAGGGGAACAGCCCCAGCATTTT. Its protein is CASSLTGTGEQPQHF.

The V gene is TRBV24-1, the J gene TRBJ1-2, with TRBD1 matching over 7 bases. Trimming removed 7 bases from V and 6 bases from J; junction bases left unmatched: 13. Germline CDR1 is KGHDR and CDR2 is SFDVKD. This CDR3 comprises 15 residues. For the CDR3, the DNA is TGTGCCACCAGCGCCGCATCGACAGGGTTGGATGGCTACACCTTC. Translated: CATSAASTGLDGYTF.

V and J are TRBV23-1 and TRBJ1-2, with 12 bases identical to TRBD1. TRBV23-1 qualifies as an ORF whose function is uncertain. V lost 9 bases and J lost 4; bases outside the gene matches: 12. The CDR3 spans 16 residues. CDR3 DNA sequence: TGCGCCAGTCTGAGGCGGGGACAGGGGGCAGGCTATGGCTACACCTTC. Translating it yields CASLRRGQGAGYGYTF.

The chain joins TRBV10-3 to TRBJ2-7; D gene unclear. Germline lookup yields CDR1 ENHRY and CDR2 SYGVKD. Between the trimmed V and J ends, which lost 8 bases and 7 bases, there was a span of 12 bases. CDR3 length: 11 amino acids. The CDR3 loop reads CAISNVREQYF. The DNA of the CDR3 is TGTGCCATCTCGAACGTCAGGGAGCAGTACTTC.

Regarding this clone: Sequence at one end of the junction differs from germline and may be a read error. In nucleotides, the CDR3 is TGTGCCAGCACTGAAATCAGGGGGACTGAAGCTTTCTTT. Translation gives CASTEIRGTEAFF. The chain has TRBV6-1 and TRBJ1-1; 7 bases are a match to TRBD1. The germline V gene has CDR1 MNHNS and CDR2 SASEGT. This CDR3 has 13 amino acids.

The rearrangement uses TRBV18 and TRBJ1-1; TRBD1 aligns across 9 bases. Germline V gene data show CDR1 as KGHSH and CDR2 as LQKENI. The CDR3 length is 14 residues. V was clipped by 6 bases and J by 3 bases; unmatched bases: 5. CDR3 region: CASSVGQGHTEAFF. CDR3 bases: TGTGCCAGCTCGGTCGGACAGGGGCACACTGAAGCTTTCTTT.